This T cell receptor (beta chain) was documented in a study of blood T cell repertoires in COVID-19. Looking at the study overall: Nucleic acid was either cDNA or gDNA, and it came from T cells, B-cell-depleted T cells, or PBMCs.

V was trimmed by 7 bases and J by 1 base, leaving 17 bases between them. The CDR3 sequence is 15 residues long. Per the germline V gene, CDR1 is SGHRS and CDR2 is YFSETQ. Those enrolled in Seattle joined during active infection and were followed longitudinally afterward. The repertoire was sequenced with immunoSEQ multiplex PCR; TCRdb's copy has only in-frame clones and lacks some. Of about 180,000 clones in the sample, around 83% were seen once. Material for sequencing was peripheral blood. The source is a woman aged 45-59 years with COVID-19, enrolled during active disease. The V gene is TRBV5-1, the J gene TRBJ1-1; maybe TRBD1 (6 bases). The CDR3 loop reads CASALGSGANTEAFF. The DNA for the CDR3 is TGCGCCAGCGCTCTGGGCTCAGGGGCGAACACTGAAGCTTTCTTT.